These T cell receptor beta chains were read from a single sample in a study of blood T cell repertoires in COVID-19. Libraries were prepared by immunoSEQ multiplex PCR; TCRdb keeps only in-frame clonotypes and omits some of them. The repertoire holds hundreds of thousands of clones, with about 91% as singletons. Material: PBMCs or T cells enriched from blood (not recorded which). Every receptor here comes from a woman in her late teens or twenties who had recovered from COVID-19. The CDR3 runs from the conserved cysteine through the conserved F or W. A D gene is named only where the DNA matches it firmly. For some rows the clone size is stated as once, few or many, or as a class when expanded; others skip it.

NA	TRBV27	TRBJ2-7	NA	TGTGCCAGCGCCGACATTAGCTCCTACGAGCAGTACTTC	CASADISSYEQYF
NA	TRBV4-3	TRBJ1-5	NA	TGCGCCAGCAGCCAAGATTTAATTGGAGGAGGGTACAATCAGCCCCAGCATTTT	CASSQDLIGGGYNQPQHF
NA	TRBV4-1	TRBJ1-3	once	TGCGCCAGCAGCCTGAGCTCTGGAAACACCATATATTTT	CASSLSSGNTIYF
TRBD2	TRBV7-9	TRBJ2-1	NA	TGTGCCAGCAGCCCCCGGGGGGTAGTGGGAGAGCAGTTCTTC	CASSPRGVVGEQFF
TRBD1	TRBV3-1/TRBV3-2	TRBJ2-3	NA	TGTGCCAGCAGCCAAGGTAGGACAGGGGACACAGATACGCAGTATTTT	CASSQGRTGDTDTQYF
TRBD1	TRBV6-5	TRBJ1-1	NA	TGTGCCAGCAGTTACTCGAAAACTGGACAGGCTGCCGCTTTCTTT	CASSYSKTGQAAAFF
NA	TRBV28	TRBJ1-4	once	TGTGCCAGCAGTGAAAACACATTTAATGAAAAACTGTTTTTT	CASSENTFNEKLFF
TRBD1	TRBV3-1/TRBV3-2	TRBJ2-7	NA	TGTGCCAGCAGCCACCTCGACAGGGGTTACGAGCAGTACTTC	CASSHLDRGYEQYF
TRBD2	TRBV2	TRBJ2-5	NA	TGTGCCAGCATGACTAGCTGGACCCAAGAGACCCAGTACTTC	CASMTSWTQETQYF
NA	TRBV27	TRBJ2-7	NA	TGTGCCAGCAGCAGAGACGGGAAGTACTACGAGCAGTACTTC	CASSRDGKYYEQYF
NA	TRBV18	TRBJ2-2	NA	TGTGCCAGCTCACCACCCTCAGGGTACAGCGGGGAGCTGTTTTTT	CASSPPSGYSGELFF
NA	TRBV28	TRBJ1-5	few	TGTGCCAGCAGGACAGATCAGCCCCAGCATTTT	CASRTDQPQHF
NA	TRBV10-3	TRBJ2-7	NA	TGTGCCATCAGTTCCGGGACAAACTCCTACGAGCAGTACTTC	CAISSGTNSYEQYF
NA	TRBV12-3/TRBV12-4	TRBJ1-3	NA	TGTGCCAGCAGACCCACCGGTACCCGAGGAATATATTTT	CASRPTGTRGIYF
NA	TRBV5-1	TRBJ1-1	NA	TGCGCCAGCAGCTCGAGCGGGGAGGGGGGCACTGAAGCTTTCTTT	CASSSSGEGGTEAFF
TRBD2	TRBV7-2	TRBJ2-5	NA	TGTGCCAGCAGTTACCCGAGCGGGGGACGCCAAGAGACCCAGTACTTC	CASSYPSGGRQETQYF
NA	TRBV2	TRBJ1-1	NA	TGTGCCAGCGCTGTTGGGGGGGACACTGAAGCTTTCTTT	CASAVGGDTEAFF